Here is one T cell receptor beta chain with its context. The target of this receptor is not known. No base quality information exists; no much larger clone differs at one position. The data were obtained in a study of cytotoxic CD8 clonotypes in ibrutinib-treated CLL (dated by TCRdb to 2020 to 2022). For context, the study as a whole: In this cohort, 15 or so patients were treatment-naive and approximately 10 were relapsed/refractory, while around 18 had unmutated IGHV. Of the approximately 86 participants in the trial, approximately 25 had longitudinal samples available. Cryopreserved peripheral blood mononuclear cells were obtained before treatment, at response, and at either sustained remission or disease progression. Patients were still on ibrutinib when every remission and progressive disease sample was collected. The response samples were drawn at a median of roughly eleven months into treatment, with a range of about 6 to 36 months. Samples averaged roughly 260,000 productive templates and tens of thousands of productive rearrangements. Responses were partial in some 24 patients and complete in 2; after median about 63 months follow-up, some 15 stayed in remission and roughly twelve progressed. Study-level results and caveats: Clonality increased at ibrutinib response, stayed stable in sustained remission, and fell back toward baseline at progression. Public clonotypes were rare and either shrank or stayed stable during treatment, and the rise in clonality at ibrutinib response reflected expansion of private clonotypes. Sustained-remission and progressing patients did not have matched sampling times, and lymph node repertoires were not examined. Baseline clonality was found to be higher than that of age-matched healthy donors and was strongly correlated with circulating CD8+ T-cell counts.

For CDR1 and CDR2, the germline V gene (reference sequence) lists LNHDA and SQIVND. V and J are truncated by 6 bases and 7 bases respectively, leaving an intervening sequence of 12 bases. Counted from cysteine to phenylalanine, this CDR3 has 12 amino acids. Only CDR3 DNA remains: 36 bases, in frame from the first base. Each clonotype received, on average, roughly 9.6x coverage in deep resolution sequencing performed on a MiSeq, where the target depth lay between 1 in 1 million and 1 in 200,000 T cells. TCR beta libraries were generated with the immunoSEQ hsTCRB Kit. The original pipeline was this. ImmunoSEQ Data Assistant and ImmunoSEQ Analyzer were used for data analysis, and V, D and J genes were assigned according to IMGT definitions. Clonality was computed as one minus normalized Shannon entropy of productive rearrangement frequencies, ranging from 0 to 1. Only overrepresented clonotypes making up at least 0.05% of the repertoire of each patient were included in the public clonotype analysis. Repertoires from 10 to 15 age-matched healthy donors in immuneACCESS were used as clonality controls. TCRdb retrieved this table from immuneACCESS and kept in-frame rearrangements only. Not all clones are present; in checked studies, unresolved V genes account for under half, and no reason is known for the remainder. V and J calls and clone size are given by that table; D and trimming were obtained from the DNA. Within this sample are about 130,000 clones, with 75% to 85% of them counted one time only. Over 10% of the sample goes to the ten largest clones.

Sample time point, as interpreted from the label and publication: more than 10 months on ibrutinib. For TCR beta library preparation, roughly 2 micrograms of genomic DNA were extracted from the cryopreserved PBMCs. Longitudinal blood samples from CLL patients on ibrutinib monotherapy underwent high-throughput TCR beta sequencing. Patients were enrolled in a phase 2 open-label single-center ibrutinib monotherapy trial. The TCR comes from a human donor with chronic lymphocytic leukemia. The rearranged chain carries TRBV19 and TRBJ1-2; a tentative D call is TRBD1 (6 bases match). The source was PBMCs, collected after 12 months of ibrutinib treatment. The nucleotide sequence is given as TGTGCCAGTAGGAAACAGGGAAGTGGCTACACCTTC. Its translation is CASRKQGSGYTF.